The sequence of this TCR beta chain was determined in a study of blood T cell repertoires in COVID-19. Study details: Material from acute and convalescent COVID-19 was sourced from the United States, Italy and Spain. PBMCs, B-cell-depleted T cells, or T cells were the source of the cDNA or gDNA that made up the material.

The V gene end was trimmed by 5 bases and the J gene end by 8 bases; junction bases not matched to a gene: 12. The CDR3 loop spans 15 amino acids. Germline V gene sequence: CDR1 LNHDA, CDR2 SQIVND (reference sequence). As originally analysed: The assay estimated nucleated cells by amplifying reference gene primers. Here immunoSEQ multiplex PCR was the method, and the copy in TCRdb shows in-frame clones only, minus some. V, J and clone size are taken as reported in that table, and D and trimming were inferred from the DNA itself. The top ten clones hold around 4.9% of a sample with more than 85,000 clones, around nine tenths of them seen once.

This chain connects TRBV19 to TRBJ1-3; 7 bases agree with TRBD1. The sequencing sample was made of peripheral blood. This TCR derives from a human donor in a cohort sampled during active COVID-19. CDR3 in DNA: TGTGCCAGTAGTCGGAAGACCGGGACAGCGGACACCATATATTTT. Translating gives CASSRKTGTADTIYF.